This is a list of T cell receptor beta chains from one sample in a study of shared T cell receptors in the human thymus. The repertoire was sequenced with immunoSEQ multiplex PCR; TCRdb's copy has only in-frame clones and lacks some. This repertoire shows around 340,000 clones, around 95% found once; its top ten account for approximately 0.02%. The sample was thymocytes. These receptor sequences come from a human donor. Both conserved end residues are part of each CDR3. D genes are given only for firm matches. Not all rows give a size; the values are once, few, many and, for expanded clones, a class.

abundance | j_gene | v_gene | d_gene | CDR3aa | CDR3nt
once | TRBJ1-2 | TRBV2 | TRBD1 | CASSEQGQGGYGYTF | TGTGCCAGCAGTGAACAGGGACAGGGAGGGTATGGCTACACCTTC
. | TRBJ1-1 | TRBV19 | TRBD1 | CASSISTGTAENTEAFF | TGTGCCAGTAGTATATCGACAGGGACCGCGGAGAACACTGAAGCTTTCTTT
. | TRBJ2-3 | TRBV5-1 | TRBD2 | CASSLRLGAGGTDTQYF | TGCGCCAGCAGCCTCCGGTTAGGAGCGGGAGGCACAGATACGCAGTATTTT
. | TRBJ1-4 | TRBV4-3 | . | CASSPGARWTDSNEKLFF | TGCGCCAGCAGCCCCGGTGCTCGGTGGACAGATTCTAATGAAAAACTGTTTTTT
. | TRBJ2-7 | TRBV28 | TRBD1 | CASSLDRVHEQYF | TGTGCCAGCAGTTTGGACAGGGTGCACGAGCAGTACTTC
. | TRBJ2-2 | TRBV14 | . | CASSQVEGPNTGELFF | TGTGCCAGCAGCCAAGTTGAGGGGCCGAACACCGGGGAGCTGTTTTTT
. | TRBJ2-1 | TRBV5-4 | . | CASSVSSGRHNEQFF | TGTGCCAGCAGCGTCAGTTCGGGACGACACAATGAGCAGTTCTTC
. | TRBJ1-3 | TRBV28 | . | CASSLMRNTHLPPAGNTIYF | TGTGCCAGCAGTTTAATGCGGAATACGCATCTCCCGCCCGCGGGAAACACCATATATTTT
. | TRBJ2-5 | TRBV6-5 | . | CASRRARYQETQYF | TGTGCCAGCCGGAGAGCGCGATACCAAGAGACCCAGTACTTC
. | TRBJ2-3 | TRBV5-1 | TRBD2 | CASSYAGGDTDTQYF | TGCGCCAGCAGCTACGCGGGGGGAGACACAGATACGCAGTATTTT
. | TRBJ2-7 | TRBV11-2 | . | CASSGREGARTPYYEQYF | TGTGCCAGCAGCGGCAGGGAGGGGGCGCGTACCCCCTACTACGAGCAGTACTTC
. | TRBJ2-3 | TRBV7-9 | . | CASSSTQGPTDTQYF | TGTGCCAGCAGTTCTACCCAAGGGCCGACAGATACGCAGTATTTT
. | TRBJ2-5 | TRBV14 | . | CASSQDRGTQETQYF | TGTGCCAGCAGCCAAGATAGAGGGACCCAAGAGACCCAGTACTTC
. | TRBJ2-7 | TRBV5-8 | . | CASSLRSAKNYEQYF | TGTGCCAGCAGCTTGCGGTCTGCCAAGAACTACGAGCAGTACTTC
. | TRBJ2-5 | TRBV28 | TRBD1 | CASSNRTGQETQYF | TGTGCCAGCAGTAACAGGACAGGGCAAGAGACCCAGTACTTC
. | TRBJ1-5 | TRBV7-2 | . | CASSIGRTRSQPQHF | TGTGCCAGCAGCATCGGGAGGACTAGGAGTCAGCCCCAGCATTTT
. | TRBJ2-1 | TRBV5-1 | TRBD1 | CASSPHRGNEQFF | TGCGCCAGCAGCCCCCACAGGGGGAATGAGCAGTTCTTC
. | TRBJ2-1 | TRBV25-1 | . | CASSDLGNNEQFF | TGTGCCAGCAGTGATCTAGGAAACAATGAGCAGTTCTTC
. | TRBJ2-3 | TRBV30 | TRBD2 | CAWSVKTSGITSTDTQYF | TGTGCCTGGAGTGTGAAGACTAGCGGGATAACTAGCACAGATACGCAGTATTTT
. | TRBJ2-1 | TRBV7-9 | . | CASSLEDCEQFF | TGTGCCAGCAGCTTAGAGGACTGCGAGCAGTTCTTC
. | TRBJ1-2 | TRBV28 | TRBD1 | CASSPPGTANYGYTF | TGTGCCAGCAGTCCCCCCGGGACAGCTAACTATGGCTACACCTTC
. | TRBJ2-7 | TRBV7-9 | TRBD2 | CASSLDRTSGFSYEQYF | TGTGCCAGCAGCTTAGACCGGACTAGCGGTTTCTCCTACGAGCAGTACTTC
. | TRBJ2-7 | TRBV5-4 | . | CASSGTDGSYEQYF | TGTGCCAGCAGCGGGACGGACGGGTCCTACGAGCAGTACTTC
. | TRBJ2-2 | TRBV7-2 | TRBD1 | CASSEDRGDTGELFF | TGTGCCAGCAGCGAGGACAGGGGGGACACCGGGGAGCTGTTTTTT
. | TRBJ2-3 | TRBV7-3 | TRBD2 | CASSLWAAGVAGTDTQYF | TGTGCCAGCAGCTTATGGGCAGCGGGAGTTGCTGGCACAGATACGCAGTATTTT
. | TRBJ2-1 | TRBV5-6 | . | CASSPVGAGINNEQFF | TGTGCCAGCAGCCCCGTTGGGGCGGGGATTAACAATGAGCAGTTCTTC
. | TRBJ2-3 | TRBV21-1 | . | CASSDRGQLKNTDTQYF | TGTGCCAGCAGCGACCGGGGACAGTTAAAGAACACGGATACGCAGTATTTT
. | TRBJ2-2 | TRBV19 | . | CASSIDLRGSSIYDNLRNTGELFF | TGTGCCAGTAGTATAGATCTCCGGGGCAGTTCAATCTACGACAATCTACGAAACACCGGGGAGCTGTTTTTT
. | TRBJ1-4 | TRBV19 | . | CASSQLDSRNEKLFF | TGTGCCAGTAGTCAACTGGACAGCCGTAATGAAAAACTGTTTTTT
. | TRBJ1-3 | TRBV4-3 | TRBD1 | CASSQDPGQGGHTIYF | TGCGCCAGCAGCCAAGATCCGGGACAGGGGGGGCACACCATATATTTT
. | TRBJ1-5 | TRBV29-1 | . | CSVGTDNQPQHF | TGCAGCGTTGGGACAGACAATCAGCCCCAGCATTTT
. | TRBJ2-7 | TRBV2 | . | CASSVGLRGEQYF | TGTGCCAGCAGTGTGGGACTCAGGGGGGAGCAGTACTTC
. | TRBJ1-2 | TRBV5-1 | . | CASSGADGYTF | TGCGCCAGCAGCGGGGCTGACGGCTACACCTTC
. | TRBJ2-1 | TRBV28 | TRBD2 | CASSFRLAGAPGNEQFF | TGTGCCAGCAGTTTCCGACTAGCGGGAGCCCCTGGCAATGAGCAGTTCTTC
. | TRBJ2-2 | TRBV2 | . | CASSVRLLIDTGELFF | TGTGCCAGCAGTGTAAGGCTCCTTATCGACACCGGGGAGCTGTTTTTT
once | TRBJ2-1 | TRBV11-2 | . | CASSLDYKAFYNEQFF | TGTGCCAGCAGCTTAGATTACAAGGCTTTTTACAATGAGCAGTTCTTC